This TCR beta chain was sequenced during a study of blood T cell repertoires in COVID-19. Study-wide context: Acute and convalescent COVID-19 samples came from the United States, Italy and Spain.

Per germline, CDR1 GTSNPN and CDR2 SVGIG (reference sequence). The CDR3 spans 11 residues. V shed 5 bases and J shed 13 bases, with 15 bases lying between them. Assay used: immunoSEQ multiplex PCR; TCRdb lists only in-frame clones, some missing. Found here are over 150,000 clones, 75% to 90% of them singletons; the top ten hold roughly 7.5%. The gene calls are TRBV30 and TRBJ2-1; D may be TRBD1 (5 bases). The sequence was obtained from a woman aged 65 to 85 with COVID-19, enrolled during active disease. Specimen: peripheral blood. The CDR3 region is CAWADTRYQFF. The CDR3 DNA follows: TGTGCCTGGGCGGACACGAGGTATCAGTTCTTC.